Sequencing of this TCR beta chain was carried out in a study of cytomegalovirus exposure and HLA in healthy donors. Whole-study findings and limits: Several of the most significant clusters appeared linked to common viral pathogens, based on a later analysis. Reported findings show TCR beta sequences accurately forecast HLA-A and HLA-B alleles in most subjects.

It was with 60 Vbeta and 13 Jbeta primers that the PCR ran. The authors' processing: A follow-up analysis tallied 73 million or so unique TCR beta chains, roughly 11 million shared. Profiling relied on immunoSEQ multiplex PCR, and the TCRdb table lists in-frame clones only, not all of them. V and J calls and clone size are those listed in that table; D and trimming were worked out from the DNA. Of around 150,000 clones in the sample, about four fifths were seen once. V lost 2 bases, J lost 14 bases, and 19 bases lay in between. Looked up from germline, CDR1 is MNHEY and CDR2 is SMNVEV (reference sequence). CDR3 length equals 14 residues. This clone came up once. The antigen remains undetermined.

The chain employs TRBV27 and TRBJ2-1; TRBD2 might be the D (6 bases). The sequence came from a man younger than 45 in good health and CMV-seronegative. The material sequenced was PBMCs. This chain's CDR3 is CASSLGGTPPREFF. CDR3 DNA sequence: TGTGCCAGCAGTTTAGGAGGGACCCCCCCTCGGGAGTTCTTC.